The rows below give T cell receptor beta chains drawn from one sample of a study of human T cells and chemical hapten exposure. Via MiXCR, TCRdb re-called the RACE reads, giving one row per CDR3 protein. Found here are 35,000 to 50,000 distinct CDR3 sequences, about 10% of them singletons; the top ten hold about 5.9%. This specimen consisted of whole blood, obtained in connection with sensitization to the hapten diphenylcyclopropenone (DPC). These receptors all stem from a man in his thirties or forties with alopecia areata. Some clones in this sample may be carry-over from other donors' samples. Both conserved end residues are part of each CDR3. A D gene is named only where the DNA matches it firmly. The size entry is marked missing in some rows and otherwise reads once, few, many or a size class.

V gene	J gene	D gene	clone size	CDR3 DNA	CDR3 protein
TRBV14	TRBJ1-2	NA	few	TGTGCCAGCAGCCAAGAGGGGGGCTTCTATGGCTACACCTTC	CASSQEGGFYGYTF
TRBV9	TRBJ1-1	NA	many	TGTGCCAGCAGCGTAGGGGCTGCGAACACTGAAGCTTTCTTT	CASSVGAANTEAFF
TRBV28	TRBJ1-5	TRBD1	NA	TGTGCCAGCAGTTTACCCCGACAGGGGTCCAATCAGCCCCAGCATTTT	CASSLPRQGSNQPQHF
TRBV7-8	TRBJ1-5	NA	many	TGTGCCAGCAGCCCGTTGCTCGGAATCAATCAGCCCCAGCATTTT	CASSPLLGINQPQHF
TRBV13	TRBJ2-1	TRBD2	many	TGTGCCAGCAGCTTAGTACTAGCGGGAGGTGTACATGAGCAGTTCTTC	CASSLVLAGGVHEQFF
TRBV29-1	TRBJ2-2	NA	NA	TGCAGCGTGGGGAACGGGGAGCTGTTTTTT	CSVGNGELFF
TRBV7-2	TRBJ2-1	NA	many	TGTGCCAGCAGCAAACGACTGACAGAGACCCAGTTCTTC	CASSKRLTETQFF
TRBV4-2	TRBJ1-4	TRBD1	NA	TGTGCCAGCATGCGGGACAGGGGCGAAAAACTGTTTTTT	CASMRDRGEKLFF
TRBV6-4	TRBJ1-2	NA	many	TGTGCCAGCAGCAGTTGGTCAGGACTTCGAAGCTACACCTTC	CASSSWSGLRSYTF
TRBV12-3/TRBV12-4	TRBJ2-5	NA	NA	TGTGCCAGCACCCCAAGGGGGACAATCGGGACCCAGTACTTC	CASTPRGTIGTQYF
TRBV20-1	TRBJ1-6	NA	many	TGCAGTGCTAGAGATTTAGGACAGATCAACTCCTATAATTCACCCCTCCACTTT	CSARDLGQINSYNSPLHF
TRBV6-5	TRBJ2-4	TRBD1	NA	TGTGCCGTCAGGGACAGCCTAGCCAAAAACATTCAGTACTTC	CAVRDSLAKNIQYF
TRBV20-1	TRBJ1-2	NA	many	TGCAGTGCTAAAACTTTAGGGGTAGACTATGGCTACACCTTC	CSAKTLGVDYGYTF
TRBV7-3	TRBJ2-6	TRBD1	few	TGTGCCAGCAGCAGGACCCGGGACAGGGGGGTCTCTGGGGCCAACGTCCTGACTTTC	CASSRTRDRGVSGANVLTF
TRBV11-2	TRBJ1-2	NA	many	TGTGCCAGCAGGAATCAAGACAGGATAGCTAACTATGGCTACACCTTC	CASRNQDRIANYGYTF
TRBV20-1	TRBJ2-5	NA	many	TGCAGTGCTAGAGTGGGGATACGTTTAAAGACCCAGTACTTC	CSARVGIRLKTQYF
TRBV7-8	TRBJ2-5	TRBD2	many	TGTGCCAGCAGCTCCGAAAGACTAGCTAAAGAGACCCAGTACTTC	CASSSERLAKETQYF
TRBV10-3	TRBJ2-7	NA	many	TGTGCCATCAGTCTGGACAGCTCCTACGAGCAGTACTTC	CAISLDSSYEQYF
TRBV5-1	TRBJ2-3	TRBD2	NA	TGCGCCAGCAGCTTGGTTCTACGAGCGGGAACGGGAGATACGCAGTATTTT	CASSLVLRAGTGDTQYF
TRBV12-3/TRBV12-4	TRBJ2-5	NA	many	TGTGCCAGCAGTACACCACCGGGACTGCAGTACTTC	CASSTPPGLQYF
TRBV29-1	TRBJ2-1	NA	many	TGCAGCGCCGAGCCGGGGGTCAATGAGCAGTTCTTC	CSAEPGVNEQFF
TRBV19	TRBJ1-6	TRBD1	NA	TGTGCCAGCAGTGGACAGGGAAATTCGTATAATTCACCCCTCCACTTT	CASSGQGNSYNSPLHF
TRBV10-3	TRBJ1-2	NA	NA	TGTGCCATCAGTGTGAATGAAGGCTATGGCTACACCTTC	CAISVNEGYGYTF
TRBV7-2	TRBJ2-3	TRBD2	few	TGTGCCAGCAGCCTGACTAGCGGGAGGGCGAGGGGAGATACGCAGTATTTT	CASSLTSGRARGDTQYF
TRBV20-1	TRBJ1-3	NA	few	TGCAGTGCTAGACCATCCCATGACAGCGTCTCTGGAAACACCATATATTTT	CSARPSHDSVSGNTIYF
TRBV29-1	TRBJ2-7	TRBD1	NA	TGCAGCGTTGAACAGGGGGCCTACGAGCAGTACTTC	CSVEQGAYEQYF
TRBV13	TRBJ2-5	NA	many	TGTGCCAGCAGCCCCAGAGGTTCCGGCCAAGAGACCCAGTACTTC	CASSPRGSGQETQYF
TRBV4-3	TRBJ1-1	NA	NA	TGCGCCAGCAGCCTATCAACAGCTAACACTGAAGCTTTCTTT	CASSLSTANTEAFF
TRBV20-1	TRBJ2-3	NA	NA	TGCAGTGCTAGAGAGCGGCGGACCCCCACAGATACGCAGTATTTT	CSARERRTPTDTQYF
TRBV7-2	TRBJ1-6	NA	few	TGTGCCAGCAGCCCAGCGGGAAAGAGTAATTCACCCCTCCACTTT	CASSPAGKSNSPLHF
TRBV5-6	TRBJ2-1	NA	NA	TGTGCCAGCAAGGTCCAGGATTACAATGAGCAGTTCTTC	CASKVQDYNEQFF
TRBV20-1	TRBJ2-5	NA	NA	TGCAGTGCAGGGCCGGAATTCTCAGAGACCCAGTACTTC	CSAGPEFSETQYF
TRBV6-6	TRBJ1-1	NA	few	TGTGCCAGCAGTTACGTACAGGGTTACACTGAAGCTTTCTTT	CASSYVQGYTEAFF
TRBV2	TRBJ2-6	NA	few	TGTGCCAGCAGTGGGGACGGCTCTGGGGCCAACGTCCTGACTTTC	CASSGDGSGANVLTF
TRBV18	TRBJ2-1	TRBD2	many	TGTGCCAGCTCACGGGGTAGCGGGAACGGATTAAATGAGCAGTTCTTC	CASSRGSGNGLNEQFF
TRBV20-1	TRBJ1-6	NA	NA	TGCAGTGCTCAACAGGCCAGCTCCTATAATTCACCCCTCCACTTT	CSAQQASSYNSPLHF
TRBV3-1	TRBJ2-7	NA	few	TGTGCCAGCAGCCAATTACGATCCGGGCAGTACTTC	CASSQLRSGQYF
TRBV5-1	TRBJ2-2	NA	many	TGCGCCAGCAGCTCAACTAGAGGGGAGCTGTTTTTT	CASSSTRGELFF
TRBV11-2	TRBJ2-3	NA	many	TGTGCCAGCAGCTTAACAGTGGACCATTTTATGGATACGCAGTATTTT	CASSLTVDHFMDTQYF
TRBV6-1	TRBJ2-3	TRBD2	NA	TGTGCCAGCAGTGGGGGACTAGCGGGGGTACGCACAGATACGCAGTATTTT	CASSGGLAGVRTDTQYF
TRBV20-1	TRBJ1-2	NA	NA	TGCAGTGCTAGACCCAGCGGGGTCTTTTTGGGTGGCTACACCTTC	CSARPSGVFLGGYTF
TRBV27	TRBJ1-2	TRBD1	many	TGTGCCAGCACGTCCGTATCCAAGGGACAGGGTTTTGGCTACACCTTC	CASTSVSKGQGFGYTF
TRBV7-9	TRBJ1-6	NA	many	TGTGCCAGCAGCTACGGGACGGTCTCCTATAATTCACCCCTCCACTTT	CASSYGTVSYNSPLHF
TRBV29-1	TRBJ1-1	TRBD1	NA	TGCAGCGTTCCCGGGACAGTCATGAACACTGAAGCTTTCTTT	CSVPGTVMNTEAFF
TRBV6-2/TRBV6-3	TRBJ2-3	NA	few	TGTGCCAGCAGACCGGACCCGTCGGATACGCAGTATTTT	CASRPDPSDTQYF